The next 20 T cell receptor beta chains were all read from a single sample in a study of human T cells and chemical hapten exposure. Each CDR3 protein gets one entry after TCRdb re-called the RACE reads with MiXCR. This repertoire shows fewer than 300,000 distinct CDR3 sequences, about 8.1% found once; its top ten account for over 2%. Specified time point: pre-sensitization, week 0. Treatment indicated: therapeutic diphenylcyclopropenone sensitization with weekly scalp DPC. Specimen: whole blood, collected in connection with sensitization to the hapten diphenylcyclopropenone (DPC). The origin of the receptors is a woman in her forties with alopecia areata. Some clones in this sample may be carry-over from other donors' samples.

This sequence joins TRBV4-3 and TRBJ1-5, with unresolved D. Germline V lookup: CDR1 LGHNA, CDR2 YSLEER. The CDR3 spans 14 residues. V lost 0 bases, J lost 5 bases, and 8 bases lay in between. The CDR3: CASSQEVGYQPQHF. The CDR3 DNA sequence: TGCGCCAGCAGCCAAGAGGTGGGGTATCAGCCCCAGCATTTT.

The chain uses TRBV20-1 and TRBJ2-4; D is unresolved. Deletions cut 5 bases from V and 1 base from J, with 9 bases between. Germline V gene lookup returns CDR1 DFQATT and CDR2 SNEGSKA (reference sequence). This CDR3 is built from 13 residues. The chain's CDR3 is CSAQRSAKNIQYF. As DNA, the CDR3 is TGCAGTGCTCAACGGTCTGCCAAAAACATTCAGTACTTC.

The sample holds a few counts of this clonotype. This chain connects TRBV12-3 or TRBV12-4 to TRBJ1-5; D is undetermined. The CDR3 is made up of 14 amino acids. V shed 6 bases and J shed 3 bases, with 12 bases lying between them. The CDR3 DNA sequence: TGTGCCAGCAGCCCTAAGGGTAACAATCAGCCCCAGCATTTT. It yields the protein CASSPKGNNQPQHF.

This clonotype has just a few counts. Written as DNA, the CDR3 is TGTGCCAGCAGCAGAAACCAGGGGAGCGACACCATATATTTT. This translates into CASSRNQGSDTIYF. V is TRBV7-3 and J is TRBJ1-3, with D possibly matching TRBD1 (6 bases). Trimming removed 5 bases at V and 8 bases at J, with 16 bases between. Germline V gene sequence: CDR1 SGHTA, CDR2 FQGTGA. CDR3 length: 14 amino acids.

This clonotype has at least ten counts. The rearrangement uses TRBV11-2 and TRBJ2-3; 10 nucleotides match TRBD2. This CDR3 has 16 residues. CDR1 and CDR2 (germline): SGHAT, FQNNGV. Losses at the gene ends were 1 base for V and 10 bases for J; bases not matched to a gene: 11. This chain's CDR3 is CASSLGAVAGGPAQYF. The CDR3 nucleotides read TGTGCCAGCAGCTTAGGGGCGGTAGCGGGAGGCCCGGCGCAGTATTTT.

The sample holds a few counts of this clonotype. The chain recombines TRBV2 with TRBJ2-7, with a possible D match to TRBD2 (5 bases). CDR3 length: 14 residues. Trimming removed 0 bases at V and 5 bases at J, with 11 bases between. From germline, CDR1 is SNHLY and CDR2 FYNNEI. The CDR3 region is CASSEALASNEQYF. The DNA of the CDR3 is TGTGCCAGCAGTGAAGCTCTAGCTTCCAACGAGCAGTACTTC.

This chain links TRBV7-3 with TRBJ2-6; the match to TRBD1 covers 10 bases. Per the germline V gene, CDR1 is SGHTA and CDR2 is FQGTGA. The junction had 7 bases not matched to a gene; V was cut back by 6 bases and J by 2 bases. This CDR3 comprises 17 residues. The DNA of the CDR3 is TGTGCCAGCAGGCCCACCGGGACAGGGGCTGGGGCCAACGTCCTGACTTTC. This encodes CASRPTGTGAGANVLTF.

In its sample, this clonotype was seen a few times. The chain joins TRBV28 to TRBJ2-7; 7 bases map to TRBD2. V lost 4 bases, J lost 9 bases, and 15 bases stayed unmatched. Germline V CDR1 and CDR2: MDHEN, SYDVKM. The length of the CDR3 is 15 residues. The CDR3 sequence: CASSSPGLVNLGQYF. CDR3 DNA sequence: TGTGCCAGCAGTTCCCCAGGACTAGTGAACCTAGGGCAGTACTTC.

Details on this clonotype: A read error may account for a junction end that differs from germline. The chain combines TRBV6-6 with TRBJ2-5, with D uncertain. Germline loops: CDR1 MNHNY, CDR2 SVGAGI (reference sequence). There are 12 residues in the CDR3. CDR3 loop: CDSSYSVETQYF. The DNA of the CDR3 is TGTGACAGCAGTTACTCCGTGGAGACCCAGTACTTC.

This clonotype occurred many times. The J gene is TRBJ1-5, the V gene TRBV18; 12 bases line up with TRBD1. Losses at the gene ends were 6 bases for V and 3 bases for J; bases not matched to a gene: 3. The length of the CDR3 is 15 residues. The germline CDR1 and CDR2 sequences are KGHSH and LQKENI. The CDR3 coding sequence is TGTGCCAGCTCTACGGGACAGGGGGCCAATCAGCCCCAGCATTTT. It translates to CASSTGQGANQPQHF. The complete variable domain, with remaining parts taken from reference TRBV18 and TRBJ1-5, reads NAGVMQNPRHLVRRRGQEARLRCSPMKGHSHVYWYRQLPEEGLKFMVYLQKENIIDESGMPKERFSAEFPKEGPSILRIQQVVRGDSAAYFCASSTGQGANQPQHFGDGTRLSIL.

The chain combines TRBV7-2 with TRBJ2-3; possibly TRBD1 for D (6 bases). The CDR3 sequence is 16 residues long. The ends were cut back, 3 bases at V and 0 bases at J, with 13 bases in the middle. Germline V gene lookup returns CDR1 SGHTA and CDR2 FQGNSA. The CDR3 DNA reads as TGTGCCAGCAGCTTTCCCCGGGACAAAAGCACAGATACGCAGTATTTT. It is translated as CASSFPRDKSTDTQYF.

J is TRBJ1-1 and V is TRBV20-1; 11 bases line up with TRBD1. Germline V gene lookup returns CDR1 DFQATT and CDR2 SNEGSKA (reference sequence). J was trimmed by 7 bases and V by 5 bases; bases with no gene match: 12. This CDR3 has 15 residues. The CDR3 sequence: CSAVPPGQGGFEAFF. CDR3 DNA sequence: TGCAGTGCTGTCCCCCCGGGACAGGGGGGGTTTGAAGCTTTCTTT.

Only a few counts were recorded for this clonotype. The J gene is TRBJ2-3, the V gene TRBV5-1; either TRBD1 or TRBD2 may supply D (5 bases each). CDR1 and CDR2 from the germline V gene are SGHRS and YFSETQ. Between the trimmed V and J ends, which lost 1 base and 1 base, there was a span of 16 bases. There are 17 residues in the CDR3. This CDR3 reads CASSLPGPSRRTDTQYF. The DNA of the CDR3 is TGCGCCAGCAGCTTGCCAGGGCCTAGCAGGCGCACAGATACGCAGTATTTT.

J is TRBJ1-1 and V is TRBV7-2; D perhaps matches TRBD1 (5 bases). Germline CDR1 is SGHTA and CDR2 is FQGNSA. The CDR3 sequence is 15 residues long. V was pared by 6 bases and J by 1 base, with 15 bases between. The CDR3 sequence is CASRITTGTNTEAFF. The CDR3 DNA is TGTGCCAGCAGAATTACAACCGGGACGAACACTGAAGCTTTCTTT. Supplemented by reference TRBV7-2 and TRBJ1-1, the full variable domain reads GAGVSQSPSNKVTEKGKDVELRCDPISGHTALYWYRQSLGQGLEFLIYFQGNSAPDKSGLPSDRFSAERTGGSVSTLTIQRTQQEDSAVYLCASRITTGTNTEAFFGQGTRLTVV.

This clonotype was counted ten times or more. The chain carries TRBV6-5 and TRBJ1-1; maybe TRBD1 (5 bases). The CDR3 is 15 amino acids. In germline, CDR1 is MNHEY, CDR2 SVGAGI. Trimming removed 6 bases from V and 8 bases from J, with 22 bases in between. CDR3 bases: TGTGCCAGCAGGGCCCAGCCCGGGTTGGAGGGGGAAGCTTTCTTT. Its protein product is CASRAQPGLEGEAFF.

This chain connects TRBV13 to TRBJ2-2; TRBD2 matches at 9 bases. The J segment lost 3 bases and the V segment lost 0 bases, leaving 2 bases of the junction unmatched. CDR3 length equals 16 residues. CDR1 and CDR2 (germline): PRHDT, FYEKMQ (reference sequence). The CDR3 DNA reads TGTGCCAGCAGCTTAGGTAGCGGGAGAGACACCGGGGAGCTGTTTTTT. It yields the protein CASSLGSGRDTGELFF.

This sequence joins TRBV7-2 and TRBJ2-3; 8 bases align to TRBD2. The CDR3 length is 16 residues. J gave up 5 bases and V 5 bases, and 12 bases lay outside the gene matches. In germline, CDR1 is SGHTA, CDR2 FQGNSA. This CDR3 is CASSPFAGGVIDTQYF. In DNA, the CDR3 is TGTGCCAGCAGCCCTTTCGCGGGAGGAGTGATAGATACGCAGTATTTT.

This clonotype was recorded many times. The CDR3 is CASTRMGQPQHF. DNA of the CDR3: TGTGCCAGCACCCGTATGGGTCAGCCCCAGCATTTT. The V and J genes are TRBV12-3 or TRBV12-4 and TRBJ1-5; D uncertain. V shed 7 bases and J shed 6 bases, with 10 bases lying between them. CDR3 length: 12 amino acids.

This clonotype was detected only a few times. This sequence joins TRBV7-9 and TRBJ1-3; D is ambiguous. CDR1 SEHNR and CDR2 FQNEAQ come from the germline V gene (reference sequence). This CDR3 is built from 14 residues. Trimming shortened V by 3 bases and J by 2 bases, and 8 bases separated the two germline ends. The CDR3 DNA is TGTGCCAGCAGCTTTTCCACACCTGGAAACACCATATATTTT. Protein product: CASSFSTPGNTIYF.

This rearrangement joins TRBV21-1 to TRBJ1-2; the table's D call, TRBD1, was not checked against the DNA. TRBV21-1 is reported as a pseudogene. CDR3 length equals 14 residues. The CDR3 DNA sequence: TGTGCCAGCACCGAGGGACGTCATAACTATGGCTACACCTTC. Protein product: CASTEGRHNYGYTF.